These 29 T cell receptor beta chains came from one sample sequenced in a study of CD4+ T cells in melanoma. Sequencing used immunoSEQ multiplex PCR; TCRdb keeps in-frame clones, though not all of them. The data contain 11,000 to 15,000 clones, 60% to 80% of them singletons. Sample: cells from a culture (not recorded whether cultured in vitro). Every receptor here comes from a human donor with melanoma.

This clone was counted once. The chain is built from TRBV5-1 and TRBJ2-2; no clear D gene. With 0 bases removed from V and 6 bases from J, the gap between germline ends came to 6 bases. This CDR3 has 13 amino acids. Germline lookup yields CDR1 SGHRS and CDR2 YFSETQ. The CDR3 region is CASSLVVAGELFF. The CDR3 DNA follows: TGCGCCAGCAGCTTGGTGGTGGCCGGGGAGCTGTTTTTT.

This chain joins TRBV30 and TRBJ1-3, with no clear D. The germline V gene encodes CDR1 GTSNPN and CDR2 SVGIG (reference sequence). This CDR3 has 16 amino acids. The V end was cut by 4 bases, the J end by 0 bases, with 16 bases between. CDR3 in DNA: TGTGCCTGGACCGAGGGAGGGTTGGGCTCTGGAAACACCATATATTTT. Its translation: CAWTEGGLGSGNTIYF. Full variable domain (missing parts from reference TRBV30 and TRBJ1-3): SQTIHQWPATLVQPVGSPLSLECTVEGTSNPNLYWYRQAAGRGLQLLFYSVGIGQISSEVPQNLSASRPQDRQFILSSKKLLLSDSGFYLCAWTEGGLGSGNTIYFGEGSWLTVV.

Details on this clone: The junction shows a germline mismatch at one end, possibly a read error. This chain's CDR3 is CASSPGQGAKEKLFF. DNA for the CDR3: TGCGCCAGCAGCCCCGGACAGGGGGCTAAAGAAAAACTGTTTTTT. This chain joins TRBV5-1 and TRBJ1-4, with TRBD1 identical over 11 bases. Germline-derived CDR1 and CDR2 are SGHRS and YFSETQ. This CDR3 contains 15 residues.

V and J are TRBV5-1 and TRBJ2-5; TRBD1 might be the D (6 bases). V was shortened by 8 bases and J by 5 bases, with 16 bases between the two germline ends. CDR1 SGHRS and CDR2 YFSETQ come from the germline V gene. CDR3 size: 13 residues. CDR3 protein: CASRQAVEETQYF. The CDR3 nucleotides read TGCGCCAGTAGACAGGCGGTGGAGGAGACCCAGTACTTC.

The chain couples TRBV4-1 to TRBJ2-5, with D possibly being TRBD2 (6 bases). Germline CDR1 is MGHRA and CDR2 is YSYEKL. This CDR3 contains 15 residues. Trimming took 3 bases from V and 1 from J, leaving 12 bases between them. The CDR3 coding sequence is TGCGCCAGCAGCCACGGTAGCGGCCCCCAAGAGACCCAGTACTTC. Its protein product is CASSHGSGPQETQYF.

This clone was seen a few times. This CDR3 is CASSLGGRGYRNQPQHF. CDR3 nucleotides: TGTGCCAGCAGCTTGGGTGGCAGGGGGTATCGGAATCAGCCCCAGCATTTT. J is TRBJ1-5 and V is TRBV5-6; TRBD1 matches at 7 bases. The CDR3 sequence is 17 residues long. In germline, CDR1 is SGHDT, CDR2 YYEEEE. V lost 0 bases and J lost 4; bases outside the gene matches: 10.

This clone is deemed medium-sized. This chain joins TRBV29-1 and TRBJ2-7; D is undetermined. CDR1 and CDR2 from the germline V gene are SQVTM and ANQGSEA. V gave up 4 bases and J gave up 2 bases, with 9 bases separating them. There are 12 residues in the CDR3. The CDR3 spells CSVAWVPYEQYF. CDR3 in DNA: TGCAGCGTTGCCTGGGTTCCCTACGAGCAGTACTTC.

This clone was seen only a few times. The V call is TRBV10-3, the J call TRBJ1-2; 9 bases line up with TRBD1. Germline CDR1 reads ENHRY; CDR2 reads SYGVKD. Trimming took 8 bases from V and 8 from J; bases not matched to a gene: 6. The CDR3 sequence is 12 residues long. CDR3: CAISGTGRGYTF. The DNA for the CDR3 is TGTGCCATCTCCGGGACAGGGAGGGGCTACACCTTC.

The V and J genes are TRBV15 and TRBJ2-7, with D tentatively TRBD2 (7 bases). The CDR3 spans 17 residues. V was shortened by 0 bases and J by 4 bases, with 19 bases between the two germline ends. Germline values: CDR1 LNHNV, CDR2 YYDKDF (reference sequence). The CDR3 DNA is TGTGCCACCAGCAGAGATCTTCGGGGGGCGCGCAGGTACGAGCAGTACTTC. Protein product: CATSRDLRGARRYEQYF. The full variable domain, completed using reference TRBV15 and TRBJ2-7, is DAMVIQNPRYQVTQFGKPVTLSCSQTLNHNVMYWYQQKSSQAPKLLFHYYDKDFNNEADTPDNFQSRRPNTSFCFLDIRSPGLGDTAMYLCATSRDLRGARRYEQYFGPGTRLTVT.

The rearrangement joins TRBV6-6 to TRBJ1-2, with 7 bases aligning to TRBD1. After removal of 5 bases from V and 6 bases from J, the junction contained 12 bases not matched to a gene. In germline, CDR1 is MNHNY, CDR2 SVGAGI (reference sequence). CDR3 size: 15 residues. The CDR3: CASSRDRLIYDGYTF. Here the CDR3 DNA reads TGTGCCAGCAGTCGGGACAGACTCATTTATGATGGCTACACCTTC.

This chain connects TRBV6-5 to TRBJ1-2, with D tentatively TRBD1 (5 bases). The CDR3 is 13 residues long. The germline CDR1 and CDR2 sequences are MNHEY and SVGAGI. The V gene lost 7 bases and the J gene lost 8 bases, with 17 bases spanning the gap. CDR3 amino acids: CASNGGSSLGYTF. CDR3 nucleotides: TGTGCCAGCAATGGGGGGAGCTCCCTAGGCTACACCTTC.

The rearrangement links TRBV4-1 to TRBJ2-3; 13 nucleotides agree with TRBD2. The germline V gene has CDR1 MGHRA and CDR2 YSYEKL. The junction had 10 bases not matched to a gene; V was cut back by 4 bases and J by 6 bases. The CDR3 totals 17 residues. The CDR3 region has the DNA TGCGCCAGCAGCCTACAAGGGACTAGCGGGGTAACGGATACGCAGTATTTT. Its protein product is CASSLQGTSGVTDTQYF.

The chain links TRBV27 to TRBJ2-1; D gene unclear. V was trimmed by 5 bases and J by 0 bases, leaving 14 bases between them. The CDR3 is 16 residues long. Germline V lookup: CDR1 MNHEY, CDR2 SMNVEV (reference sequence). CDR3 amino acids: CASSAARFASYNEQFF. The DNA for the CDR3 is TGTGCCAGCAGTGCCGCGCGGTTCGCCTCCTACAATGAGCAGTTCTTC.

This chain connects TRBV7-2 to TRBJ2-5; D unclear. V gave up 5 bases and J gave up 4 bases, with 11 bases separating them. Germline CDR1 and CDR2: SGHTA and FQGNSA. This CDR3 region has 13 residues. As DNA, the CDR3 is TGTGCCAGCAGCCGGAGCGTGGGAGAGACCCAGTACTTC. Its protein is CASSRSVGETQYF. Variable domain in full (rest from reference TRBV7-2 and TRBJ2-5): GAGVSQSPSNKVTEKGKDVELRCDPISGHTALYWYRQSLGQGLEFLIYFQGNSAPDKSGLPSDRFSAERTGGSVSTLTIQRTQQEDSAVYLCASSRSVGETQYFGPGTRLLVL.

CDR3 sequence reads: CASSVSGANSPLHF. DNA for the CDR3: TGCGCCAGCAGTGTATCAGGGGCTAATTCACCCCTCCACTTT. The chain uses TRBV10-2 and TRBJ1-6; TRBD1 is a possible D gene (6 bases). Trimming took off 4 bases at V and 6 bases at J, with 10 bases between the two ends. The CDR3 runs to 14 residues. Germline CDR1 and CDR2: WSHSY and SAAADI.

V usage is TRBV5-1 and J usage is TRBJ2-3, with TRBD2 matching 8 bases. CDR1 and CDR2 from the germline V gene are SGHRS and YFSETQ. V shed 6 bases, J shed 4 bases, and the junction held 10 bases outside the gene matches. This CDR3 has 15 residues. CDR3 sequence reads: CASKTPGGHSDTQYF. CDR3 coding DNA: TGCGCCAGCAAGACTCCGGGGGGGCACTCAGATACGCAGTATTTT.

The chain combines TRBV9 with TRBJ1-2, with D uncertain. The germline V gene has CDR1 SGDLS and CDR2 YYNGEE. Trimming took 4 bases from V and 0 from J, leaving 7 bases between them. The CDR3 extends over 13 amino acids. The chain's CDR3 is CASSFLANYGYTF. The CDR3 nucleotides are TGTGCCAGCAGCTTTTTGGCTAACTATGGCTACACCTTC.

The gene calls are TRBV25-1 and TRBJ1-4, with D possibly matching TRBD1 (5 bases). The CDR3 has 16 amino acids. V was shortened by 1 base and J by 0 bases, with 9 bases between the two germline ends. Germline V gene data show CDR1 as MGHDK and CDR2 as SYGVNS. The CDR3, as DNA: TGTGCCAGCAGTGAATTAGGAGGGGCAACTAATGAAAAACTGTTTTTT. It codes for CASSELGGATNEKLFF.

This clone was seen more than once but under ten times. The V call is TRBV6-1, the J call TRBJ1-1; no reliable D call. CDR1 and CDR2 from the germline V gene are MNHNS and SASEGT. V lost 7 bases to trimming and J lost 3 bases, with 18 bases between them. The CDR3 length is 15 residues. The CDR3 sequence: CASMAFRAFDTEAFF. The CDR3 nucleotides are TGTGCCAGCATGGCTTTCCGGGCGTTTGACACTGAAGCTTTCTTT.

By share, this clone ranks as medium-sized (0.01 to 0.1%). The identical CDR3 is also encoded by other nucleotide sequences in the sample. V usage is TRBV7-9 and J usage is TRBJ2-7; 9 bases agree with TRBD2. The CDR3 loop spans 13 amino acids. Trimming took 1 base from V and 7 from J; bases not matched to a gene: 2. CDR1 is SEHNR, CDR2 FQNEAQ, per germline (reference sequence). CDR3 DNA sequence: TGTGCCAGCAGCTTAGGCGGGAGGGTTGAGCAGTACTTC. Its protein product is CASSLGGRVEQYF.

This CDR3 reads CASSYSGGSNEQFF. The DNA for the CDR3 is TGTGCCAGCAGTTACTCTGGGGGAAGCAATGAGCAGTTCTTC. The rearrangement links TRBV6-6 to TRBJ2-1; the D call may be TRBD1 or TRBD2 (5 bases each). Germline V gene sequence: CDR1 MNHNY, CDR2 SVGAGI (reference sequence). This CDR3 has 14 amino acids. V was pared by 0 bases and J by 6 bases, with 9 bases between.

This clone was observed once. This rearrangement joins TRBV11-2 to TRBJ2-5; D may be TRBD1 (6 bases). The CDR3 contains 14 residues. Per the germline V gene, CDR1 is SGHAT and CDR2 is FQNNGV. Trimming shortened V by 5 bases and J by 4 bases, and 14 bases separated the two germline ends. The CDR3 loop is CASSRGGLVETQYF. CDR3 nucleotides: TGTGCCAGCAGCCGAGGGGGTTTAGTAGAGACCCAGTACTTC.

The CDR3 region is CASSFQRSTYADRSSTDTQYF. In nucleotides, the CDR3 is TGCGCCAGCAGCTTCCAAAGATCGACGTACGCAGACAGATCATCCACAGATACGCAGTATTTT. J is TRBJ2-3 and V is TRBV4-1, with D possibly matching TRBD1 (5 bases). This CDR3 spans 21 amino acids. V gave up 5 bases and J gave up 2 bases, with 32 bases separating them. From germline, CDR1 is MGHRA and CDR2 YSYEKL.

The chain is built from TRBV28 and TRBJ1-5, with 7 positions matching TRBD1. With 11 bases clipped from V and 0 bases from J, the junction kept 16 bases outside the gene matches. This CDR3 spans 17 amino acids. CDR1 is MDHEN and CDR2 is SYDVKM in the germline V gene. The CDR3: CASRDRNNYYSNQPQHF. The CDR3 bases are TGTGCCTCCCGGGACAGAAACAACTATTATAGCAATCAGCCCCAGCATTTT.

This chain uses TRBV4-1 with TRBJ1-4; 9 bases agree with TRBD1. CDR1 and CDR2 from the germline V gene are MGHRA and YSYEKL. The CDR3 totals 14 residues. Trimming took 6 bases from V and 5 from J; bases not matched to a gene: 4. Here the CDR3 DNA reads TGCGCCAGCAGACTCGGACAGGGGAATGAAAAACTGTTTTTT. Translation gives CASRLGQGNEKLFF.

This clone was counted a single time. This sequence joins TRBV2 and TRBJ2-7, with D perhaps matching TRBD1 (6 bases). V lost 3 bases to trimming and J lost 5 bases, with 14 bases between them. CDR3 length: 14 residues. Germline CDR1 SNHLY, CDR2 FYNNEI. The CDR3 here is CASSDYFSGDEQYF. CDR3 bases: TGTGCCAGCAGTGATTATTTCTCAGGGGACGAGCAGTACTTC.

The chain couples TRBV10-3 to TRBJ1-1; 8 bases fit TRBD1. The V segment lost 8 bases and the J segment 4 bases; nucleotides outside the gene matches: 9. Looked up from germline, CDR1 is ENHRY and CDR2 is SYGVKD. The CDR3 covers 14 residues. The CDR3 loop is CAIGGQVEGTEAFF. DNA of the CDR3: TGTGCCATCGGGGGACAGGTCGAGGGCACTGAAGCTTTCTTT.

V usage is TRBV9 and J usage is TRBJ2-1; D is perhaps TRBD2 (6 bases). V lost 0 bases, J lost 6 bases, and 13 bases lay in between. The CDR3 spans 15 residues. From germline, CDR1 is SGDLS and CDR2 YYNGEE. The CDR3 is CASSVERLVGNEQFF. The CDR3 region has the DNA TGTGCCAGCAGCGTAGAGAGACTAGTTGGCAATGAGCAGTTCTTC. Using reference TRBV9 and TRBJ2-1 for the parts outside the CDR3, the full variable domain is DSGVTQTPKHLITATGQRVTLRCSPRSGDLSVYWYQQSLDQGLQFLIQYYNGEERAKGNILERFSAQQFPDLHSELNLSSLELGDSALYFCASSVERLVGNEQFFGPGTRLTVL.

The chain combines TRBV6-5 with TRBJ2-1; D is undetermined. This CDR3 comprises 14 residues. Germline loops: CDR1 MNHEY, CDR2 SVGAGI. V gave up 2 bases and J gave up 6 bases, with 11 bases separating them. Here the CDR3 reads CASSYGGAPNEQFF. The DNA for the CDR3 is TGTGCCAGCAGTTACGGTGGAGCCCCCAATGAGCAGTTCTTC.